A selection of T cell receptor beta chains follows, all from one sample in a study of blood T cell repertoires in COVID-19. TCRdb's copy holds only in-frame clones and misses some; the assay was immunoSEQ multiplex PCR. The table records about 87,000 clones, over 80% of them present only once. The sequencing sample was made of peripheral blood. The receptors derive from a woman in her 70s with acute or convalescent COVID-19. Each CDR3 is given with its conserved first and last residue. A D gene is named only where the DNA matches it firmly. Rows give clone size only sometimes, using once, few, many, or a class for an expanded clone.

>TRBD2|TRBJ2-4|TRBV19|.|15
TGTGCCAGTAGTGTTACTAGCGGGGGGCCGGGCATTCAGTACTTC
CASSVTSGGPGIQYF
>.|TRBJ2-7|TRBV18|.|14
TGTGCCAGCTCACTTTACGGGGGAACCTACGAGCAGTACTTC
CASSLYGGTYEQYF
>.|TRBJ1-2|TRBV19|.|13
TGTGCCAGTATTTCGGGTTCCCGATATGGCTACACCTTC
CASISGSRYGYTF
>.|TRBJ2-7|TRBV27|.|13
TGTGCCAGCAGTCCCGTGACAGGCTACGAGCAGTACTTC
CASSPVTGYEQYF
>.|TRBJ2-7|TRBV7-9|.|14
TGTGCCAGCAGCTCCATCGGAGGGCTCGGCGAGCAGTACTTC
CASSSIGGLGEQYF
>.|TRBJ1-6|TRBV4-1|.|16
TGCGCCAGCAGCCAATTCCGGGACAAGGATAATTCACCCCTCCACTTT
CASSQFRDKDNSPLHF
>.|TRBJ1-2|TRBV6-5|.|14
TGTGCCAGCAGCTCGGTAGTCGCGGGACGGCGCTACACCTTC
CASSSVVAGRRYTF
>.|TRBJ1-1|TRBV29-1|.|12
TGCAGCGCTGACAGGTCGAACACTGAAGCTTTCTTT
CSADRSNTEAFF
>.|TRBJ1-6|TRBV19|.|14
TGTGCCAGTTCTCCCTCCCCTAGTAATTCACCCCTCCACTTT
CASSPSPSNSPLHF
>TRBD2|TRBJ2-7|TRBV11-2|.|15
TGTGCCAGCAGCCCCCGGGGGGGTTATGTGCGGGAGCAGTACTTC
CASSPRGGYVREQYF
>.|TRBJ1-5|TRBV4-1|.|15
TGCGCCAGCAGCCAAGATATGACAACTAATCAGCCCCAGCATTTT
CASSQDMTTNQPQHF
>.|TRBJ1-1|TRBV19|.|15
TGTGCCAGTAGTGACTGGGGGGGGAGGAACACTGAAGCTTTCTTT
CASSDWGGRNTEAFF
>.|TRBJ2-3|TRBV30|.|14
TGTGCCTGGACTTCTCCTTTCCGCACAGATACGCAGTATTTT
CAWTSPFRTDTQYF
>TRBD1|TRBJ1-1|TRBV5-1|.|13
TGCGCCAGCAGCTTGGACAGGGGCACTGAAGCTTTCTTT
CASSLDRGTEAFF
>.|TRBJ1-1|TRBV6-5|once|13
TGTGCCAGCAGGTCCAGGGAGGAGACTGAAGCTTTCTTT
CASRSREETEAFF
>.|TRBJ1-2|TRBV12-3/TRBV12-4|.|12
TGTGCCAGCAGCCAATCAGGGTCTGGCTACACCTTC
CASSQSGSGYTF
>.|TRBJ2-5|TRBV29-1|.|12
TGCAGCGTTATCAGGGCCCAAGAGACCCAGTACTTC
CSVIRAQETQYF
>.|TRBJ2-1|TRBV5-1|.|14
TGCGCCAGCGGAAGTAGGACTTCTTACAATGAGCAGTTCTTC
CASGSRTSYNEQFF
>TRBD1|TRBJ1-1|TRBV5-4|.|13
TGTGCCTTTCAGGGGGGCTTGGACACTGAAGCTTTCTTT
CAFQGGLDTEAFF
>TRBD1|TRBJ1-2|TRBV10-3|.|14
TGTGCCATCAACGCTCGGACAGGGGGCAATGGCTACACCTTC
CAINARTGGNGYTF
>.|TRBJ1-2|TRBV6-5|.|14
TGTGCCAGCAGAAAAGGTGGGCAGCTCTATGGCTACACCTTC
CASRKGGQLYGYTF
>.|TRBJ2-7|TRBV29-1|.|12
TGCAGCGTTGATGGGACACGGGACGAGCAGTACTTC
CSVDGTRDEQYF
>.|TRBJ1-5|TRBV19|.|18
TGTGCCAGTTTAGAAAGTAGCCTGTGGGGCAGTGTAAATCAGCCCCAGCATTTT
CASLESSLWGSVNQPQHF
>.|TRBJ1-4|TRBV5-1|.|15
TGCGCCAGCAGCTTGCAACCAGGCCCTAATGAAAAACTGTTTTTT
CASSLQPGPNEKLFF
>.|TRBJ1-2|TRBV18|.|16
TGTGCCAGCTCACCCGGACAGTCAAGCTTGAACTATGGCTACACCTTC
CASSPGQSSLNYGYTF
>.|TRBJ2-4|TRBV18|.|14
TGTGCCAGCTCACTGACTATCGGGGAAAACATTCAGTACTTC
CASSLTIGENIQYF
>TRBD1|TRBJ1-1|TRBV5-4|.|14
TGTGCCAGCAGCTCAAGGACAGGGGGGACTGAAGCTTTCTTT
CASSSRTGGTEAFF